Listed below are T cell receptor beta chains from one sample, sequenced in a study of OX40 agonist ivuxolimab in advanced cancers. Assay: immunoSEQ multiplex PCR; the TCRdb copy retains only in-frame clones and omits some. This table has over 45,000 clones, around 85% appearing once. The starting material was CD4+ or CD8+ T cells sorted from blood, obtained in a trial of the OX40 agonist ivuxolimab. The source of these receptors is an adult with an advanced solid tumor such as melanoma, head and neck, liver or kidney cancer. Each CDR3 is given with its conserved first and last residue. The order of the fields is J gene, D gene, V gene, clone size, CDR3 protein, CDR3 DNA. A D gene is named only where the DNA matches it firmly. Rows may omit the clone size; those that give it use once, few, many or a size class.

TRBJ2-1 | TRBD2 | TRBV14 | . | CASSPRTSGSYNEQFF | TGTGCCAGCAGCCCCCGGACTAGCGGCTCCTACAATGAGCAGTTCTTC
TRBJ1-1 | . | TRBV11-2 | . | CATSIGRVNTEAFF | TGTGCGACATCCATCGGTAGGGTGAACACTGAAGCTTTCTTT
TRBJ2-7 | TRBD2 | TRBV11-2 | . | CASSSRLAGSYEQYF | TGTGCCAGCAGCTCGCGACTAGCGGGGTCCTACGAGCAGTACTTC
TRBJ2-1 | TRBD2 | TRBV5-6 | . | CASSQGLAGSSYNEQFF | TGTGCCAGCAGCCAGGGACTAGCGGGGAGCTCCTACAATGAGCAGTTCTTC
TRBJ2-1 | . | TRBV5-1 | . | CASSLDGASNEQFF | TGCGCCAGCAGCTTGGATGGGGCTAGCAATGAGCAGTTCTTC
TRBJ2-7 | . | TRBV4-1 | . | CASSQVEGVGGEQYF | TGCGCCAGCAGCCAAGTTGAAGGGGTCGGGGGCGAGCAGTACTTC
TRBJ1-5 | . | TRBV5-1 | . | CASSFDLQGPQHF | TGCGCCAGCAGCTTTGACCTACAGGGGCCCCAGCATTTT
TRBJ2-2 | . | TRBV28 | . | CASSSPVHGELFF | TGTGCCAGCAGTTCTCCAGTGCACGGGGAGCTGTTTTTT
TRBJ2-7 | . | TRBV19 | . | CASSIGGSTYEQYF | TGTGCCAGTAGCATAGGGGGTTCCACCTACGAGCAGTACTTC
TRBJ1-2 | TRBD1 | TRBV18 | . | CASSPAGTGHGYTF | TGTGCCAGCTCACCGGCCGGGACAGGCCATGGCTACACCTTC
TRBJ2-5 | . | TRBV11-3 | once | CASSLDSEATQYF | TGTGCCAGCAGCTTAGATAGTGAGGCGACCCAGTACTTC
TRBJ2-1 | TRBD1 | TRBV5-1 | . | CASRQGIYNEQFF | TGCGCCAGCAGACAGGGGATCTATAATGAGCAGTTCTTC
TRBJ2-3 | TRBD2 | TRBV29-1 | . | CSVQTSGSTDTQYF | TGCAGCGTACAGACTAGCGGGAGCACAGATACGCAGTATTTT
TRBJ2-7 | . | TRBV29-1 | few | CSVGYRRDLFSYEQYF | TGCAGCGTAGGATACCGCCGGGACTTATTCTCCTACGAGCAGTACTTC
TRBJ2-5 | . | TRBV27 | . | CASSLNRANEQYF | TGTGCCAGCAGTTTGAATAGGGCAAATGAGCAGTACTTC
TRBJ2-7 | . | TRBV29-1 | . | CRSGVLRTGSWPYEQYF | TGCAGGTCGGGGGTTTTGCGGACTGGGTCCTGGCCCTACGAGCAGTACTTC
TRBJ1-5 | . | TRBV7-4 | . | CASSPPPSNQPQHF | TGTGCCAGCAGCCCACCCCCCAGCAATCAGCCCCAGCATTTT
TRBJ1-1 | TRBD1 | TRBV14 | . | CASSQQGGGEAFF | TGTGCCAGCAGCCAACAGGGGGGTGGTGAAGCTTTCTTT
TRBJ2-1 | . | TRBV7-6 | . | CASSSIGATEQFF | TGTGCCAGCAGTTCTATTGGGGCGACTGAGCAGTTCTTC
TRBJ2-6 | . | TRBV30 | . | CAWIGLPPTSGANVLTF | TGTGCCTGGATCGGACTCCCGCCCACCTCTGGGGCCAACGTCCTGACTTTC
TRBJ2-7 | TRBD1 | TRBV5-6 | . | CASSFQGTGIHEQYF | TGTGCCAGCAGCTTCCAGGGGACAGGGATCCACGAGCAGTACTTC
TRBJ2-1 | TRBD2 | TRBV6-6 | . | CASSSPGLVSNEQFF | TGTGCCAGCAGTTCCCCGGGACTAGTTTCCAATGAGCAGTTCTTC
TRBJ2-1 | TRBD2 | TRBV18 | . | CASSSMASGGSYNEQFF | TGTGCCAGCTCCTCAATGGCTAGCGGGGGAAGCTACAATGAGCAGTTCTTC
TRBJ1-3 | . | TRBV6-5 | . | CASSYRTSSGNTIYF | TGTGCCAGCAGTTACAGAACGAGCTCTGGAAACACCATATATTTT